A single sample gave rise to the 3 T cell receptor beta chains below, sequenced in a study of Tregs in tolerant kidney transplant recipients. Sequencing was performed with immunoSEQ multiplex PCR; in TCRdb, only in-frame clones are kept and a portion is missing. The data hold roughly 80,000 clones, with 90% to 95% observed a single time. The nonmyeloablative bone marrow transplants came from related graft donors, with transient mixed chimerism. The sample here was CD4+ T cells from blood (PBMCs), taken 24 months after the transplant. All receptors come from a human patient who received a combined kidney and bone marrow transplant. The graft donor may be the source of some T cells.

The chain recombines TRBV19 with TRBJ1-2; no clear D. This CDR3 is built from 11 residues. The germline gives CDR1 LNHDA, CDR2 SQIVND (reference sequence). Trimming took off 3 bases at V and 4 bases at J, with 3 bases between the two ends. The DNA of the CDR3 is TGTGCCAGTAGTATGGCCTATGGCTACACCTTC. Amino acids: CASSMAYGYTF. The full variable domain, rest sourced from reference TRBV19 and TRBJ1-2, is DGGITQSPKYLFRKEGQNVTLSCEQNLNHDAMYWYRQDPGQGLRLIYYSQIVNDFQKGDIAEGYSVSREKKESFPLTVTSAQKNPTAFYLCASSMAYGYTFGSGTRLTVV.

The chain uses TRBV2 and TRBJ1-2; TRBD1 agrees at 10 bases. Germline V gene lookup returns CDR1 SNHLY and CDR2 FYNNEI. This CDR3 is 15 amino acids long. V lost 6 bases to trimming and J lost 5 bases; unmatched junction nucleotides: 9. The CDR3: CASRTGGGLGYGYTF. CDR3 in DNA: TGTGCCAGCAGGACAGGGGGCGGGTTGGGGTATGGCTACACCTTC.

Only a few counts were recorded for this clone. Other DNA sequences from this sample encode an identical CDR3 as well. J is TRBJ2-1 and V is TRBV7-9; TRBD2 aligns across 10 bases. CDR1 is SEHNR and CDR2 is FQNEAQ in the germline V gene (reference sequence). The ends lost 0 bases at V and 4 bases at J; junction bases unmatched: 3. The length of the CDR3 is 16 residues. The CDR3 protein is CASSLALAGSYNEQFF. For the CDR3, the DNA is TGTGCCAGCAGCTTAGCACTAGCGGGAAGTTACAATGAGCAGTTCTTC.